This TCR beta chain comes out of a study of beta chain features in type 1 diabetes. Over 95% purity was reached by all sorted populations. V was trimmed by 4 bases and J by 4 bases, leaving 13 bases between them. The CDR3 totals 15 residues. This clone was detected only a few times. Its antigen remains unidentified. Since all of the isolated RNA was reverse transcribed, expressed TCRB transcripts were what got sequenced. Generated by immunoSEQ multiplex PCR, the TCRdb table keeps only in-frame clones and is missing some. The sample shows hundreds of thousands of clones, over 11% of them seen only once. Study-wide points: Any role of HLA type in TCRB rearrangement remained unresolved here. Shortening of TCRB CDR3s, moderate but significant, appeared in all four CD4+ subsets of Type 1 diabetes patients.

Sequencing was done on a sample of naive CD4+ T cells from blood. This TCR came from a man aged 18 to 30 with type 1 diabetes. The chain uses TRBV23-1 and TRBJ1-4, with D unresolved. TRBV23-1 is known as an ORF, though its function is uncertain. CDR3 sequence: CASSLRERINEKLFF. The CDR3, as DNA: TGCGCCAGCAGTCTCCGGGAAAGGATTAATGAAAAACTGTTTTTT.